The subject of this entry is one T cell receptor (beta chain). Primers for the PCR totalled 60 Vbeta and 13 Jbeta. Data came from immunoSEQ multiplex PCR; TCRdb stores just in-frame clones and leaves some out. Of 200,000 to 250,000 clones listed, approximately 68% are singletons. The sample originates from a study of cytomegalovirus exposure and HLA in healthy donors. The germline V gene encodes CDR1 SGHDN and CDR2 FVKESK. J lost 1 base, V lost 4 bases, and 5 bases had no gene match. This CDR3 comprises 16 residues. The chain uses TRBV14 and TRBJ2-1, with TRBD1 identical over 9 bases. The clonotype originates from a woman aged 25 to 39 in good health and CMV-seronegative. The specimen sequenced was PBMCs. This chain's CDR3 is CASSLYRGLSYNEQFF. The CDR3 nucleotides are TGTGCCAGCAGCCTCTACAGGGGGCTATCCTACAATGAGCAGTTCTTC. Complete variable domain (other parts from reference TRBV14 and TRBJ2-1): EAGVTQFPSHSVIEKGQTVTLRCDPISGHDNLYWYRRVMGKEIKFLLHFVKESKQDESGMPNNRFLAERTGGTYSTLKVQPAELEDSGVYFCASSLYRGLSYNEQFFGPGTRLTVL.